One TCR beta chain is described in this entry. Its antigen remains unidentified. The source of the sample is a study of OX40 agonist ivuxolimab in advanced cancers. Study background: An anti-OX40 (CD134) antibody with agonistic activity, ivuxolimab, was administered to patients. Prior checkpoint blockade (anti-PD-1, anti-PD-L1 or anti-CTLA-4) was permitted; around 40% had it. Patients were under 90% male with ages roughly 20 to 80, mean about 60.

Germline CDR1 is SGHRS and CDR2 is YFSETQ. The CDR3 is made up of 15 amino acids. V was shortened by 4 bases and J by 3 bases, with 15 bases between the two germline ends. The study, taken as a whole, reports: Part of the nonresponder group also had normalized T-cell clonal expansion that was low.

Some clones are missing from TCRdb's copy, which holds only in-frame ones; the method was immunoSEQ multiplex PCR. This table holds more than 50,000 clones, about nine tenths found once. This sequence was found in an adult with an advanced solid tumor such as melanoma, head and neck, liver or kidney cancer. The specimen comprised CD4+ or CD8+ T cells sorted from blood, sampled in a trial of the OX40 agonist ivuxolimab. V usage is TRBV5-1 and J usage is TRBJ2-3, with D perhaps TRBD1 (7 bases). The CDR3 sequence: CASSHRQGGTDTQYF. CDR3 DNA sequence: TGCGCCAGCAGCCATCGACAGGGAGGTACAGATACGCAGTATTTT.